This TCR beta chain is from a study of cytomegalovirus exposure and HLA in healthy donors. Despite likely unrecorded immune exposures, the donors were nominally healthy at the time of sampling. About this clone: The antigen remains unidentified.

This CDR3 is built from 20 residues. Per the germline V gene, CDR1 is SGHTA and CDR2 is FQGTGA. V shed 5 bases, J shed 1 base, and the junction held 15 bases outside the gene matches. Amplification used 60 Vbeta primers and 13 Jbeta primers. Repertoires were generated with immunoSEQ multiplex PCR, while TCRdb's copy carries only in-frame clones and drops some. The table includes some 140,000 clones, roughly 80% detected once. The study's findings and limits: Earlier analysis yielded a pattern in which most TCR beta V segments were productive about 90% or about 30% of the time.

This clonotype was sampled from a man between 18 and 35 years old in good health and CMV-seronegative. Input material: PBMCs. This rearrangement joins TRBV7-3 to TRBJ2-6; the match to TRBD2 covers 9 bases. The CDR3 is CASSPSGVSLYRSGANVLTF. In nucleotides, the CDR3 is TGTGCCAGCAGCCCTAGCGGGGTATCCCTCTACCGGTCTGGGGCCAACGTCCTGACTTTC.